Below, 4 T cell receptor beta chains from the same sample are listed, as sequenced in a study of CD8 T cells in ankylosing spondylitis. TCRdb re-called the 5' RACE reads through MiXCR, storing one row per CDR3 protein. Found here are about 160,000 distinct CDR3 sequences, approximately 9.9% of them singletons; the top ten hold over 12%. Sequenced: blood, either unsorted or a sorted T cell fraction (not recorded which). These receptors all come from a female donor with ankylosing spondylitis or in good health (not recorded which).

The V call is TRBV19, the J call TRBJ2-3; 9 nucleotides agree with TRBD2. The CDR3 contains 15 residues. Germline V CDR1 and CDR2: LNHDA, SQIVND (reference sequence). V was clipped by 10 bases and J by 1 base; unmatched bases: 9. CDR3 sequence: CANQLAGDGTDTQYF. CDR3 nucleotide sequence: TGTGCCAATCAATTAGCGGGAGACGGCACAGATACGCAGTATTTT. Filled out from reference TRBV19 and TRBJ2-3, the complete variable domain reads DGGITQSPKYLFRKEGQNVTLSCEQNLNHDAMYWYRQDPGQGLRLIYYSQIVNDFQKGDIAEGYSVSREKKESFPLTVTSAQKNPTAFYLCANQLAGDGTDTQYFGPGTRLTVL.

This rearrangement joins TRBV27 to TRBJ2-7, with TRBD2 matching over 8 bases. Germline V gene data show CDR1 as MNHEY and CDR2 as SMNVEV (reference sequence). V lost 4 bases, J lost 6 bases, and 11 bases stayed unmatched. The CDR3 runs to 15 residues. CDR3 in amino acids: CASSSILAGYGEQYF. As DNA, the CDR3 is TGTGCCAGCAGTTCCATTTTAGCGGGATATGGCGAGCAGTACTTC.

V usage is TRBV7-3 and J usage is TRBJ2-1; D is possibly TRBD2 (6 bases). The CDR3 runs 17 residues. V gave up 4 bases and J gave up 5 bases, with 21 bases separating them. Germline V gene data show CDR1 as SGHTA and CDR2 as FQGTGA. The CDR3 region is CASSWGVLPGVHNEQFF. CDR3 DNA: TGTGCCAGCAGCTGGGGGGTCTTACCGGGAGTCCACAATGAGCAGTTCTTC.

This clonotype has only a few counts. The gene calls are TRBV20-1 and TRBJ2-4, with D tentatively TRBD2 (5 bases). V was cut by 6 bases and J by 0 bases, with 15 bases left in between. CDR3 length: 15 residues. CDR1 and CDR2 (germline): DFQATT, SNEGSKA (reference sequence). The DNA for the CDR3 is TGCAGTGCGCCACTAGTACAACTAGCCAAAAACATTCAGTACTTC. Translation gives CSAPLVQLAKNIQYF.